This T cell receptor (beta chain) is drawn from a study of CD8 T cells in ankylosing spondylitis. Study-wide results and limits: Within ankylosing spondylitis blood, a TCR beta motif made up of seven or eight highly homologous variants appeared to be characteristic.

Quantitative barcoded 5'-RACE was used to prepare TCR beta libraries. TCRdb redid the calling of the 5' RACE reads with MiXCR, one entry per CDR3 protein. The sample consists of more than 250,000 distinct CDR3 sequences, 9.5% to 13% of them appearing once. This clonotype came up many times. Antigen unknown. V was pared by 4 bases and J by 2 bases, with 6 bases of the junction left unmatched. Germline V gives CDR1 SGHRS, CDR2 YFSETQ. The CDR3 is made up of 16 amino acids. This chain connects TRBV5-1 to TRBJ2-3, with 11 bases lining up with TRBD2. Sequenced input: blood, either unsorted or a sorted T cell fraction (not recorded which). This clonotype was sampled from a female donor with ankylosing spondylitis or in good health (not recorded which). In nucleotides, the CDR3 is TGCGCCAGCAGCCTGCCGACTAGCGGGGCCACAGATACGCAGTATTTT. Its protein is CASSLPTSGATDTQYF.